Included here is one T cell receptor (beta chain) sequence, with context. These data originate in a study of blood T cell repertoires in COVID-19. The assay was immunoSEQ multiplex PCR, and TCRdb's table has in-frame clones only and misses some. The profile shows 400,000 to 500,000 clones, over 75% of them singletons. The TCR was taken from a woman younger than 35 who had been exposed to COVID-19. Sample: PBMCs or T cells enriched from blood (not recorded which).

The DNA of the CDR3 is TGTGCCAGCAGCCAAACTACCGGGACTAGCGGGATAAATGAGCAGTTCTTC. This codes for CASSQTTGTSGINEQFF. V gene TRBV3-1 (or the pseudogene TRBV3-2) combines with J gene TRBJ2-1, with 13 bases lining up with TRBD2. The CDR3 spans 17 residues. Unmatched junction bases numbered 8, after V lost 2 bases and J lost 7 bases. The V gene's germline CDR1 is LGHDT and CDR2 YNNKEL (reference sequence).